A single sample gave rise to the 23 T cell receptor beta chains below, sequenced in a study of technical replicates of blood from a handful of donors. Here immunoSEQ multiplex PCR was the method, and the copy in TCRdb shows in-frame clones only, minus some. The profile shows 70,000 to 80,000 clones, 75% to 95% of them singletons. Material for sequencing was T cells isolated from PBMCs. The receptor source for this set is a human donor in good health. Some clones in this sample may be carry-over from other donors' samples.

The chain is built from TRBV6-5 and TRBJ1-2; a weak D match, TRBD1 (5 bases). Deletions cut 6 bases from V and 5 bases from J, with 10 bases between. The CDR3 consists of 12 residues. Germline V lookup: CDR1 MNHEY, CDR2 SVGAGI. The CDR3 loop reads CASSRQGYGYTF. The DNA for the CDR3 is TGTGCCAGCAGCCGGCAGGGATATGGCTACACCTTC.

About this clone itself: A read error may produce the germline difference seen at one junction end. The genes are TRBV6-6 and TRBJ1-3; TRBD1 agrees at 7 bases. The CDR3 runs 15 residues. The germline CDR1 and CDR2 sequences are MNHNY and SVGAGI (reference sequence). The CDR3 here is CASSYYRGSGNTIYF. In nucleotides, the CDR3 is TGTGCCAGCAGCTACTACAGGGGTTCTGGAAACACCATATATTTT.

The V gene is TRBV18, the J gene TRBJ2-1; the match to TRBD1 covers 7 bases. This CDR3 comprises 16 residues. Germline V gene sequence: CDR1 KGHSH, CDR2 LQKENI. With V trimmed by 2 bases and J by 3 bases, 7 bases remained unmatched. The CDR3 loop is CASSPAGTVRYNEQFF. The DNA of the CDR3 is TGTGCCAGCTCACCAGCCGGGACAGTTCGCTACAATGAGCAGTTCTTC.

The chain joins TRBV5-1 to TRBJ2-3, with D tentatively TRBD2 (6 bases). V lost 5 bases and J lost 2, with 12 bases in between. The CDR3 extends over 14 amino acids. The germline V gene has CDR1 SGHRS and CDR2 YFSETQ. CDR3 loop: CASRRTGDTDTQYF. CDR3 DNA: TGCGCCAGCAGAAGGACGGGGGACACAGATACGCAGTATTTT.

This sequence joins TRBV16 and TRBJ2-3, with TRBD1 matching over 7 bases. V was clipped by 5 bases and J by 4 bases; unmatched bases: 6. The CDR3 consists of 14 residues. Germline V gives CDR1 KGHSY, CDR2 FQNENV. Written as DNA, the CDR3 is TGTGCCAGCAGCGAGTATCAGGGGGCAGATACGCAGTATTTT. Its translation: CASSEYQGADTQYF.

This clone was seen a single time. The chain employs TRBV4-1 and TRBJ1-1; D call uncertain. Trimming shortened V by 0 bases and J by 2 bases, and 10 bases separated the two germline ends. Germline lookup yields CDR1 MGHRA and CDR2 YSYEKL. The CDR3 consists of 15 residues. The CDR3 DNA follows: TGCGCCAGCAGCCAAGAGACGACAATAAACACTGAAGCTTTCTTT. It is translated as CASSQETTINTEAFF.

This chain uses TRBV28 with TRBJ2-7, with a possible D match to TRBD1 (6 bases). The V gene's germline CDR1 is MDHEN and CDR2 SYDVKM. V lost 7 bases and J 3 bases, leaving 19 bases between the germline ends. The length of the CDR3 is 15 residues. The DNA for the CDR3 is TGTGCCAGCATGGCGCTGAAAGGGACACGCTACGAGCAGTACTTC. Amino acid sequence: CASMALKGTRYEQYF.

In its sample, this clone was seen a few times. CDR3 residues: CASSLGGAAAFF. CDR3 in DNA: TGTGCCAGCAGCTTAGGGGGCGCTGCAGCTTTCTTT. This chain joins TRBV7-9 and TRBJ1-1; weak D call: TRBD1 (5 bases). The CDR3 spans 12 residues. The V gene's germline CDR1 is SEHNR and CDR2 FQNEAQ (reference sequence). V was trimmed by 1 base and J by 10 bases, leaving 10 bases between them.

The chain couples TRBV5-1 to TRBJ2-5, with 7 bases that match TRBD1. The trim removed 2 bases at V and 2 bases at J, leaving 21 bases unmatched. The CDR3 totals 20 residues. Germline CDR1 SGHRS, CDR2 YFSETQ. The CDR3 coding sequence is TGCGCCAGCAGCTTAGCTGACCGATTCAAGCCAGGGGGTGCGCAAGAGACCCAGTACTTC. As protein: CASSLADRFKPGGAQETQYF.

This chain links TRBV7-8 with TRBJ2-7; TRBD1 aligns across 7 bases. Germline V gives CDR1 SGHVS, CDR2 FQNEAQ. Losses at the gene ends were 6 bases for V and 3 bases for J; bases not matched to a gene: 5. This CDR3 contains 13 residues. The CDR3 loop is CASSSTGYYEQYF. The CDR3 DNA reads TGTGCCAGCAGTTCGACAGGGTACTACGAGCAGTACTTC. Together with reference TRBV7-8 and TRBJ2-7, the CDR3 gives the full variable domain: GAGVSQSPRYKVAKRGQDVALRCDPISGHVSLFWYQQALGQGPEFLTYFQNEAQLDKSGLPSDRFFAERPEGSVSTLKIQRTQQEDSAVYLCASSSTGYYEQYFGPGTRLTVT.

This clone was recorded once. This chain's CDR3 is CASSPKDNEQFF. The CDR3 DNA sequence: TGTGCCAGCAGCCCTAAAGACAATGAGCAGTTCTTC. The rearrangement joins TRBV5-4 to TRBJ2-1; unclear D gene. V was clipped by 4 bases and J by 5 bases, with 7 bases between them. Looked up from germline, CDR1 is SGHNT and CDR2 is YYREEE (reference sequence). This CDR3 is built from 12 residues.

The chain combines TRBV6-5 with TRBJ2-7; possibly TRBD1 for D (5 bases). The CDR3 runs to 16 residues. Trimming removed 0 bases at V and 0 bases at J, with 12 bases between. In germline, CDR1 is MNHEY, CDR2 SVGAGI. The DNA of the CDR3 is TGTGCCAGCAGTTACTCGCTCAGGGCCGGCTCCTACGAGCAGTACTTC. Its protein product is CASSYSLRAGSYEQYF.

This clone has a handful of counts. This chain connects TRBV15 to TRBJ1-6; perhaps TRBD1 as D (5 bases). This CDR3 is 14 amino acids long. Germline CDR1 and CDR2: LNHNV and YYDKDF (reference sequence). V lost 3 bases, J lost 7 bases, and 10 bases lay in between. In DNA form, the CDR3 reads TGTGCCACCAGCAGTATCAGGGTGAATTCACCCCTCCACTTT. Residues: CATSSIRVNSPLHF.

The rearrangement links TRBV10-3 to TRBJ2-7, with a weak D call TRBD1 (5 bases). V gave up 4 bases and J gave up 5 bases, with 12 bases separating them. The CDR3 is 13 residues long. Germline V gene data show CDR1 as ENHRY and CDR2 as SYGVKD. CDR3 protein: CAISGQGLDEQYF. The CDR3 nucleotides are TGTGCCATCAGTGGGCAGGGTCTCGACGAGCAGTACTTC.

This clone was detected once. The V and J genes are TRBV2 and TRBJ2-1; TRBD2 agrees at 7 bases. Per the germline V gene, CDR1 is SNHLY and CDR2 is FYNNEI. The CDR3 extends over 13 amino acids. Trimming took 11 bases from V and 2 from J; bases not matched to a gene: 6. The CDR3 protein is CAGERDTYNEQFF. CDR3 nucleotide sequence: TGTGCCGGCGAGCGGGATACCTACAATGAGCAGTTCTTC.

CDR3 sequence: CASISLPGQGDPPSSNQPQHF. Written as DNA, the CDR3 is TGTGCCAGCATAAGTCTACCGGGACAGGGGGATCCCCCCTCGAGCAATCAGCCCCAGCATTTT. The chain joins TRBV28 to TRBJ1-5; 11 bases are shared with TRBD1. J was trimmed by 1 base and V by 7 bases; bases with no gene match: 21. This CDR3 contains 21 residues. The V gene's germline CDR1 is MDHEN and CDR2 SYDVKM.

V gene TRBV18 combines with J gene TRBJ1-4; no clear D gene. The V gene's germline CDR1 is KGHSH and CDR2 LQKENI. The CDR3 covers 14 residues. Trimming stripped 3 bases from V and 0 bases from J, with 5 bases between. The CDR3 reads CASSPAATNEKLFF. CDR3 coding DNA: TGTGCCAGCTCACCGGCTGCAACTAATGAAAAACTGTTTTTT. The full variable domain, with the rest looked up from reference TRBV18 and TRBJ1-4, is NAGVMQNPRHLVRRRGQEARLRCSPMKGHSHVYWYRQLPEEGLKFMVYLQKENIIDESGMPKERFSAEFPKEGPSILRIQQVVRGDSAAYFCASSPAATNEKLFFGSGTQLSVL.

The gene calls are TRBV9 and TRBJ2-2, with a tentative D call TRBD2 (7 bases). V was cut by 6 bases and J by 5 bases, with 8 bases left in between. Germline V gene sequence: CDR1 SGDLS, CDR2 YYNGEE. The CDR3 extends over 12 amino acids. In nucleotides, the CDR3 is TGTGCCAGCAAGGGGGGGACCGGGGAGCTGTTTTTT. Translation: CASKGGTGELFF.

This clone was observed once. This rearrangement joins TRBV2 to TRBJ2-7, with D hard to call. Germline lookup yields CDR1 SNHLY and CDR2 FYNNEI. CDR3 length: 11 amino acids. Trimming cost V 4 bases and J 7 bases, with 8 bases left between them. This CDR3 reads CASSVEVEQYF. CDR3 DNA: TGTGCCAGCAGTGTTGAGGTGGAGCAGTACTTC.

The chain couples TRBV7-8 to TRBJ2-1; D possibly corresponds to TRBD2 (5 bases). From germline, CDR1 is SGHVS and CDR2 FQNEAQ. V dropped 0 bases and J dropped 3 bases, with 6 bases sitting between them. There are 14 residues in the CDR3. In DNA, the CDR3 is TGTGCCAGCAGCTTAGCGGGAGACTACAATGAGCAGTTCTTC. Translated: CASSLAGDYNEQFF.

The chain couples TRBV6-4 to TRBJ1-1; D unresolved. V was pared by 3 bases and J by 4 bases, with 9 bases between. This CDR3 is built from 13 residues. Germline CDR1 MRHNA, CDR2 SNTAGT. The CDR3 protein is CASSEVRGTEAFF. The CDR3 nucleotides read TGTGCCAGCAGTGAGGTCCGGGGCACTGAAGCTTTCTTT.

The rearrangement joins TRBV5-4 to TRBJ1-2; 9 nucleotides match TRBD1. Germline values: CDR1 SGHNT, CDR2 YYREEE (reference sequence). The CDR3 has 16 amino acids. After removal of 1 base from V and 6 bases from J, the junction contained 10 bases not matched to a gene. CDR3 sequence reads: CASSLSLYRGRDGYTF. CDR3 bases: TGTGCCAGCAGCTTGTCCCTTTACAGGGGGCGTGATGGCTACACCTTC.

This clone was found a few times. CDR3 sequence: CASSAGQNTEAFF. CDR3 in DNA: TGTGCCAGCAGCGCAGGACAGAACACTGAAGCTTTCTTT. The chain combines TRBV9 with TRBJ1-1; D is perhaps TRBD1 (5 bases). The germline V gene encodes CDR1 SGDLS and CDR2 YYNGEE. This CDR3 contains 13 residues. V lost 3 bases and J 1 base, leaving 7 bases between the germline ends.